This TCR beta chain was profiled in a study of T cell responses to AZD1222 COVID-19 vaccine. Notes on the study in general: Regions 160-218 and 743-854 dominated among vaccine-associated CD4 TCRs spanning spike. Recipients of two AZD1222 doses showed rising Spike-specific TCR breadth and depth.

Germline V lookup: CDR1 ENHRY, CDR2 SYGVKD. The junction had 4 bases not matched to a gene; V was cut back by 7 bases and J by 0 bases. The CDR3 is made up of 15 amino acids. Notes on this clone: What it binds is not known.

Clones were sequenced by immunoSEQ multiplex PCR, and TCRdb holds only the in-frame ones, with some missing. This sample has roughly 190,000 clones, with about nine tenths found just once. The V gene is TRBV10-3, the J gene TRBJ2-3, with 10 bases matching TRBD2. This TCR was recovered from an adult in good health. The material was peripheral blood, obtained on day 0 of AZD1222 vaccination. CDR3 sequence (DNA): TGTGCCATCACCGGGACTAGCGCAAGCACAGATACGCAGTATTTT. This gives the protein CAITGTSASTDTQYF.